This T cell receptor beta chain stems from a study of blood T cells in healthy people across ages. Study-wide results and caveats: Among long-lived donors, naive CD4+ cells were more numerous and diversity higher than in aged donors.

For this clonotype: Antigen specificity is unknown. One base away lies a much larger clone, so this may be a sequencing read error.

This CDR3 has 18 amino acids. CDR1 is DFQATT and CDR2 is SNEGSKA in the germline V gene (reference sequence). Then a second PCR, running roughly 7 to 11 cycles, was carried out with a sample-barcoded 5' primer and a J-beta primer mix. TCRdb reprocessed the 5' RACE reads via MiXCR and lists one record per CDR3 protein. Here the sample spans 750,000 to 950,000 distinct CDR3 sequences, roughly 24% being singletons. These data are also associated with another study on T cells of mothers and their children.

The source material was blood. V usage is TRBV20-1 and J usage is TRBJ2-7; 14 positions match TRBD2. The clonotype originates from a boy aged 5-17 years in good health. CDR3: CSATGTSGGHPLRYDQYF. CDR3 nucleotides: TGCAGTGCCACGGGGACTAGCGGGGGCCACCCGCTCCGCTACGACCAGTACTTC.